The 8 T cell receptor beta chains presented below share a single source sample, sequenced in a study of cytomegalovirus exposure and HLA in healthy donors. This PCR relied on a set of 60 Vbeta primers and 13 Jbeta primers. Sequenced by immunoSEQ multiplex PCR; TCRdb stores in-frame clones only, minus some. The top ten hold 6.9% of the sample, which has some 110,000 clones, 75% to 90% seen once. The sequenced sample consisted of PBMCs. The receptors derive from a man aged 25-45 years in good health and CMV-seropositive.

This clone is a singleton in its sample. CDR3 residues: CASRHRGADSPLHF. The CDR3, as DNA: TGTGCCAGCAGACACCGTGGAGCCGATTCACCCCTCCACTTT. V is TRBV6-6 and J is TRBJ1-6; D not certain. The CDR3 totals 14 residues. Germline CDR1 is MNHNY and CDR2 is SVGAGI (reference sequence). V lost 6 bases to trimming and J lost 8 bases, with 14 bases between them.

This chain links TRBV5-1 with TRBJ2-7; tentatively, D is TRBD2 (7 bases). Between the trimmed V and J ends, which lost 4 bases and 3 bases, there was a span of 20 bases. CDR1 is SGHRS, CDR2 YFSETQ, per germline. This CDR3 region has 16 residues. The CDR3 coding sequence is TGCGCCAGCAGCGGAACAGGCGGGGGCTCGAACTACGAGCAGTACTTC. Translated, it gives CASSGTGGGSNYEQYF.

V and J are TRBV21-1 and TRBJ2-7; TRBD1 reflects the table's D call only, with no check against the DNA. TRBV21-1 is flagged as a pseudogene. The CDR3 is 18 residues long. Written as DNA, the CDR3 is TGTGCCAGCACCGCCGAGGGACAGGGCCGATCCCCATCCTACGAGCAGTACTTC. Protein: CASTAEGQGRSPSYEQYF.

J is TRBJ2-5 and V is TRBV18, with D possibly TRBD1 on 8 matching bases. Germline CDR1 and CDR2: KGHSH and LQKENI. V was clipped by 4 bases and J by 2 bases, with 14 bases between them. The CDR3 sequence is 15 residues long. CDR3 residues: CASSRGQGGQETQYF. The CDR3 region has the DNA TGTGCCAGCTCACGCGGACAGGGAGGGCAAGAGACCCAGTACTTC. The full variable domain, with the rest looked up from reference TRBV18 and TRBJ2-5, is NAGVMQNPRHLVRRRGQEARLRCSPMKGHSHVYWYRQLPEEGLKFMVYLQKENIIDESGMPKERFSAEFPKEGPSILRIQQVVRGDSAAYFCASSRGQGGQETQYFGPGTRLLVL.

The gene calls are TRBV4-2 and TRBJ2-7; TRBD2 matches 10 bases. CDR1 is LGHNA, CDR2 YNFKEQ, per germline. The J segment lost 8 bases and the V segment lost 3 bases, leaving 16 bases of the junction unmatched. This CDR3 spans 17 amino acids. The CDR3 here is CASSQASSSGGTSQQYF. CDR3 nucleotides: TGTGCCAGCAGCCAGGCCTCATCTAGCGGGGGTACCTCTCAGCAGTACTTC.

With regard to this clone: One junction end does not reproduce the germline sequence, and a read error may be involved. The CDR3 DNA sequence: TGTGCCTGGAGCCCTGGAGGGGGGGGCGACTATGCCTACACCTTC. Its translation: CAWSPGGGGDYAYTF. The chain joins TRBV30 to TRBJ1-2; D might be TRBD1 (6 bases). CDR1 GTSNPN and CDR2 SVGIG come from the germline V gene (reference sequence). The length of the CDR3 is 15 residues.

V is TRBV5-1 and J is TRBJ1-2; D not resolved. The germline CDR1 and CDR2 sequences are SGHRS and YFSETQ. The CDR3 loop spans 12 amino acids. V lost 3 bases to trimming and J lost 4 bases, with 7 bases between them. The CDR3 DNA follows: TGCGCCAGCAGCTCCCCGGGCTATGGCTACACCTTC. This sequence encodes CASSSPGYGYTF.

The gene calls are TRBV27 and TRBJ2-3; 9 bases agree with TRBD1. V was clipped by 5 bases and J by 3 bases; unmatched bases: 6. CDR1 MNHEY and CDR2 SMNVEV come from the germline V gene (reference sequence). The CDR3 consists of 15 residues. CDR3 in amino acids: CASSRRTGVTDTQYF. The CDR3, as DNA: TGTGCCAGCAGTAGACGGACAGGGGTAACAGATACGCAGTATTTT.